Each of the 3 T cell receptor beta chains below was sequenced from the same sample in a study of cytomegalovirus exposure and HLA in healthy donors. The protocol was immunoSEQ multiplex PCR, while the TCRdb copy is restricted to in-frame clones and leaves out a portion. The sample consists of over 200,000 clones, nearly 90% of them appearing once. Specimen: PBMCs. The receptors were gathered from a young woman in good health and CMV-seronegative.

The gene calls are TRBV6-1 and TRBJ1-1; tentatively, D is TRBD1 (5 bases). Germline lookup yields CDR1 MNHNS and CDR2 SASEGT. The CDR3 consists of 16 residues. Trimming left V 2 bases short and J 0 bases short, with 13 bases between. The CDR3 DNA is TGTGCCAGCAGTGAACAAGGGGCCAGGATGAACACTGAAGCTTTCTTT. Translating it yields CASSEQGARMNTEAFF.

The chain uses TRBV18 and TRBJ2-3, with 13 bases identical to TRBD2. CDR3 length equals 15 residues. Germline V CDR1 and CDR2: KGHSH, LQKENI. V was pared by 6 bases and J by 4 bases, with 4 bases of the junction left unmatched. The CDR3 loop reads CASSSGTSGADTQYF. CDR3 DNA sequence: TGTGCCAGCTCGTCCGGGACTAGCGGGGCAGATACGCAGTATTTT.

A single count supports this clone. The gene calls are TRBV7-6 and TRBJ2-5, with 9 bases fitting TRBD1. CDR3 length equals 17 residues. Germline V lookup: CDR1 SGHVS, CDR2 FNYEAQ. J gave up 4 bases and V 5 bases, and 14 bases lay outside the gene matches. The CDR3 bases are TGTGCCAGCAGCCTCTTCCCGGGACAGGGTGGAGGAGAGACCCAGTACTTC. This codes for CASSLFPGQGGGETQYF.